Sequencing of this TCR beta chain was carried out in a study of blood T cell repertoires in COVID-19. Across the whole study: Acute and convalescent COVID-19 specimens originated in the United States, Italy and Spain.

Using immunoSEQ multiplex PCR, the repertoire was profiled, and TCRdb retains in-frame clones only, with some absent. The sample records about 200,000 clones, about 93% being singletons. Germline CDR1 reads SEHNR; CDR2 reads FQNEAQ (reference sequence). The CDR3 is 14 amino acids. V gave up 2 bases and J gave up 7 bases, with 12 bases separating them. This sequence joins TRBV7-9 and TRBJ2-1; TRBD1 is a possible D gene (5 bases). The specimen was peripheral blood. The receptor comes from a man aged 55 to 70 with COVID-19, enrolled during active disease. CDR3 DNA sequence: TGTGCCAGCAGCTTAAGGGGATCAGTTAATGAGCAGTTCTTC. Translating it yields CASSLRGSVNEQFF.